Shown below are 11 T cell receptor beta chains from a single sample sequenced in a study of cytomegalovirus exposure and HLA in healthy donors. PCR amplification relied on 60 Vbeta primers (plus 13 Jbeta primers). Sequenced by immunoSEQ multiplex PCR; TCRdb stores in-frame clones only, minus some. The repertoire holds around 99,000 clones, with 60% to 80% as singletons. The sequenced sample consisted of PBMCs. The receptors here all came from a man younger than 30 in good health and CMV-seronegative.

The chain carries TRBV18 and TRBJ1-5; D is undetermined. The CDR3 extends over 13 amino acids. Trimming removed 3 bases from V and 5 bases from J, with 8 bases in between. CDR1 is KGHSH and CDR2 is LQKENI in the germline V gene. The CDR3 DNA is TGTGCCAGCTCACCCCCGGGAGATCAGCCCCAGCATTTT. Its protein product is CASSPPGDQPQHF.

Concerning this clone: A much larger clone differs by one base, so this may be a read error. This specimen includes other DNA sequences encoding the same CDR3. V gene TRBV6-1 combines with J gene TRBJ1-5, with D unresolved. The V end lost 1 base, the J end lost 0 bases, and 7 bases lay between the germline ends. Germline loops: CDR1 MNHNS, CDR2 SASEGT. The CDR3 totals 15 residues. The CDR3 DNA is TGTGCCAGCAGTGAAGGGAGCTATAGCAATCAGCCCCAGCATTTT. Its protein is CASSEGSYSNQPQHF.

The J gene is TRBJ2-7, the V gene TRBV5-6; TRBD1 matches 7 bases. CDR1 and CDR2 (germline): SGHDT, YYEEEE. The ends lost 2 bases at V and 3 bases at J; junction bases unmatched: 5. The CDR3 has 14 residues. The CDR3 spells CASSLWDRIYEQYF. As DNA, the CDR3 is TGTGCCAGCAGCTTATGGGACAGAATCTACGAGCAGTACTTC.

This chain uses TRBV7-2 with TRBJ1-2; perhaps TRBD1 as D (5 bases). Trimming removed 5 bases at V and 1 base at J, with 26 bases between. Germline lookup yields CDR1 SGHTA and CDR2 FQGNSA. The CDR3 is 19 amino acids. The CDR3 loop reads CASSPLDDRLVDLNYGYTF. The CDR3 nucleotides read TGTGCCAGCAGCCCGCTCGATGACAGACTAGTTGACCTTAACTATGGCTACACCTTC.

This chain joins TRBV6-5 and TRBJ2-7; a weak D match, TRBD1 (6 bases). Trimming shortened V by 8 bases and J by 1 base, and 15 bases separated the two germline ends. Germline V gene lookup returns CDR1 MNHEY and CDR2 SVGAGI. This CDR3 comprises 14 residues. Here the CDR3 reads CASGRLTGSYEQYF. Here the CDR3 DNA reads TGTGCCAGCGGAAGACTGACAGGTTCCTACGAGCAGTACTTC.

The DNA for the CDR3 is TGTGCCAGCAGCTCTCCGCGAGGCGAGCAGTACTTC. It specifies CASSSPRGEQYF. The rearrangement uses TRBV7-2 and TRBJ2-7, with D unresolved. Trimming pared 4 bases from V and 6 bases from J, leaving 10 bases between. In germline, CDR1 is SGHTA, CDR2 FQGNSA. The CDR3 is 12 residues long.

This clone appeared a few times. J is TRBJ1-5 and V is TRBV7-6; 7 bases fit TRBD1. Looked up from germline, CDR1 is SGHVS and CDR2 is FNYEAQ. V shed 0 bases, J shed 7 bases, and the junction held 3 bases outside the gene matches. This CDR3 has 14 residues. As DNA, the CDR3 is TGTGCCAGCAGCTTAGCAGGGGGCCAGCAGCCCCAGCATTTT. It codes for CASSLAGGQQPQHF.

V usage is TRBV9 and J usage is TRBJ1-5; D not resolved. From germline, CDR1 is SGDLS and CDR2 YYNGEE. This CDR3 has 13 amino acids. The V gene lost 1 base and the J gene lost 7 bases, with 9 bases spanning the gap. DNA of the CDR3: TGTGCCAGCAGCGTATCGGGGAGCCAGCCCCAGCATTTT. Translating it yields CASSVSGSQPQHF.

The chain links TRBV29-1 to TRBJ2-5; the D is unclear. Judging by the DNA end, TRBJ2-7 fits better; the J call may be wrong. Germline V gene lookup returns CDR1 SQVTM and CDR2 ANQGSEA. The CDR3 length is 14 residues. The CDR3 sequence: CSVEESGPPSEQYF. The CDR3 DNA is TGCAGCGTTGAAGAGTCAGGCCCTCCATCCGAGCAGTACTTC.

CDR3 nucleotide sequence: TGTGCCAGCAGCTCACAAGGAAACACCATATATTTT. This translates into CASSSQGNTIYF. The rearrangement links TRBV11-2 to TRBJ1-3; D uncertain. The CDR3 contains 12 residues. V dropped 4 bases and J dropped 4 bases, with 5 bases sitting between them. Per germline, CDR1 SGHAT and CDR2 FQNNGV.

The genes are TRBV27 and TRBJ2-3; no clear D. CDR1 is MNHEY, CDR2 SMNVEV, per germline (reference sequence). The CDR3 runs to 16 residues. The ends were cut back, 5 bases at V and 1 base at J, with 16 bases in the middle. The CDR3 bases are TGTGCCAGCAGTCCAGTCCCCAGTCTTGGCACAGATACGCAGTATTTT. Protein: CASSPVPSLGTDTQYF.